This TCR beta chain appears in the sequencing data of a study of T cells in Graves' hyperthyroidism and ophthalmopathy. Findings of the study overall: Researchers found most expanded thyroid clonotypes above 0.001 in blood as well.

This clonotype was picked up many times. What it binds is unknown. What was amplified from RNA transcripts were TCR beta CDR3 regions. With the HTBI primer set, the TCR CDR3 went through a first round of RT-PCR. Via MiXCR, TCRdb re-called the multiplex PCR reads, giving one row per CDR3 protein. The sample holds fewer than 400,000 distinct CDR3 sequences, over 15% seen once. With V trimmed by 6 bases and J by 4 bases, 13 bases remained unmatched. This CDR3 contains 18 residues. Germline V gives CDR1 SEHNR, CDR2 FQNEAQ (reference sequence). This clonotype was sampled from a man aged 25 to 40 with Graves' hyperthyroidism. The sequencing input was blood. This sequence joins TRBV7-9 and TRBJ2-3; 13 bases line up with TRBD2. Here the CDR3 reads CASRRTAGLAGVSDTQYF. The DNA for the CDR3 is TGTGCCAGCAGACGTACCGCAGGACTAGCGGGAGTGTCAGATACGCAGTATTTT.